Presented here are 22 T cell receptor beta chains from one specimen sequenced in a study of cytomegalovirus exposure and HLA in healthy donors. It was with 60 Vbeta and 13 Jbeta primers that the PCR ran. Method: immunoSEQ multiplex PCR; TCRdb's copy keeps in-frame clones and lacks some. The sample records some 140,000 clones, around 79% being singletons. The sequenced sample was PBMCs. The source is a man aged 25 to 40 in good health and CMV-seropositive.

The gene calls are TRBV5-8 and TRBJ2-7; the match to TRBD1 covers 9 bases. The CDR3 length is 16 residues. The germline CDR1 and CDR2 sequences are SGHTS and YDEGEE. V lost 0 bases to trimming and J lost 7 bases; unmatched junction nucleotides: 11. DNA for the CDR3: TGTGCCAGCAGCTTGGCGGACAGGGGTCCCTCTCGGGAGCAGTACTTC. Its protein is CASSLADRGPSREQYF. Filled out from reference TRBV5-8 and TRBJ2-7, the complete variable domain reads EAGVTQSPTHLIKTRGQQATLRCSPISGHTSVYWYQQALGLGLQFLLWYDEGEERNRGNFPPRFSGRQFPNYSSELNVNALELEDSALYLCASSLADRGPSREQYFGPGTRLTVT.

V gene TRBV5-6 combines with J gene TRBJ2-7, with a weak D call TRBD2 (6 bases). There are 15 residues in the CDR3. Deletions cut 4 bases from V and 2 bases from J, with 16 bases between. CDR1 is SGHDT and CDR2 is YYEEEE in the germline V gene. CDR3 coding DNA: TGTGCCAGCAGCCTTCAGCGACGGGAGCCCTACGAGCAGTACTTC. Its translation is CASSLQRREPYEQYF.

The rearrangement uses TRBV19 and TRBJ2-7, with D perhaps TRBD1 (6 bases). The germline V and J ends were trimmed by 3 bases and 1 base, with 16 bases remaining between them. CDR1 and CDR2 (germline): LNHDA, SQIVND (reference sequence). CDR3 size: 16 residues. Here the CDR3 DNA reads TGTGCCAGTAGTATTAGGACAGCTCGAAATTCCTACGAGCAGTACTTC. Its protein is CASSIRTARNSYEQYF.

This chain links TRBV18 with TRBJ1-5; D uncertain. This CDR3 comprises 15 residues. The V gene's germline CDR1 is KGHSH and CDR2 LQKENI. V dropped 4 bases and J dropped 3 bases, with 13 bases sitting between them. CDR3 nucleotide sequence: TGTGCCAGCTCACAGGAAGAGGCCCCCAATCAGCCCCAGCATTTT. As protein: CASSQEEAPNQPQHF.

The rearrangement joins TRBV5-1 to TRBJ2-3; 11 bases align to TRBD1. The CDR3 has 16 residues. The germline CDR1 and CDR2 sequences are SGHRS and YFSETQ. V was clipped by 0 bases and J by 4 bases; unmatched bases: 4. In DNA, the CDR3 is TGCGCCAGCAGCTTGGGGAGGACAGGGGGCCCAGATACGCAGTATTTT. It encodes CASSLGRTGGPDTQYF.

This clone was seen just once. The J gene is TRBJ1-4, the V gene TRBV7-2; TRBD1 matches 7 bases. Germline V gene sequence: CDR1 SGHTA, CDR2 FQGNSA. Losses at the gene ends were 1 base for V and 6 bases for J; bases not matched to a gene: 8. CDR3 length: 16 residues. The DNA of the CDR3 is TGTGCCAGCAGCTTAGGGGTTTCCCAGGGGGATGAAAAACTGTTTTTT. This codes for CASSLGVSQGDEKLFF.

This clone was detected a few times. The chain has TRBV11-2 and TRBJ1-4; D remains ambiguous. This CDR3 is 17 amino acids long. The V and J ends lost 5 bases and 12 bases respectively, with 28 bases between them. The germline gives CDR1 SGHAT, CDR2 FQNNGV. The CDR3 here is CASSLNPSAGAGGELFF. The CDR3 region has the DNA TGTGCCAGCAGCCTGAACCCGTCGGCGGGAGCCGGTGGGGAACTGTTTTTT.

This sequence joins TRBV9 and TRBJ1-1, with D maybe TRBD1 (6 bases). The germline gives CDR1 SGDLS, CDR2 YYNGEE. Trimming stripped 3 bases from V and 2 bases from J, with 11 bases between. This CDR3 has 14 residues. CDR3 protein: CASSGYRDNTEAFF. DNA of the CDR3: TGTGCCAGCAGCGGCTACAGGGATAACACTGAAGCTTTCTTT.

The J gene is TRBJ1-5, the V gene TRBV28; D gene uncertain. V was shortened by 1 base and J by 3 bases, with 7 bases between the two germline ends. Germline CDR1 is MDHEN and CDR2 is SYDVKM. The CDR3 covers 14 residues. CDR3 amino acids: CASSLLSNNQPQHF. The CDR3 DNA sequence: TGTGCCAGCAGTTTATTGTCCAACAATCAGCCCCAGCATTTT. Full variable domain (rest looked up from reference TRBV28 and TRBJ1-5): DVKVTQSSRYLVKRTGEKVFLECVQDMDHENMFWYRQDPGLGLRLIYFSYDVKMKEKGDIPEGYSVSREKKERFSLILESASTNQTSMYLCASSLLSNNQPQHFGDGTRLSIL.

This clone was seen more than once but under ten times. This chain connects TRBV10-3 to TRBJ1-2; D remains unclear. Trimming stripped 2 bases from V and 6 bases from J, with 7 bases between. This CDR3 has 12 amino acids. Germline values: CDR1 ENHRY, CDR2 SYGVKD. The CDR3 loop is CAISEMRDGYTF. CDR3 coding DNA: TGTGCCATCAGTGAGATGCGGGATGGCTACACCTTC.

The V gene is TRBV5-6, the J gene TRBJ1-5; D might be TRBD1 (6 bases). Per the germline V gene, CDR1 is SGHDT and CDR2 is YYEEEE. V dropped 1 base and J dropped 5 bases, with 10 bases sitting between them. The CDR3 runs 14 residues. The CDR3 sequence: CASSLLQGDQPQHF. The CDR3 nucleotides read TGTGCCAGCAGCTTGCTACAGGGTGATCAGCCCCAGCATTTT.

The CDR3 coding sequence is TGTGCCAGTAGTGTTATGACAGGGTTTGGCTACACCTTC. Its protein is CASSVMTGFGYTF. The chain recombines TRBV19 with TRBJ1-2; the match to TRBD1 covers 7 bases. The V gene end was trimmed by 5 bases and the J gene end by 7 bases; junction bases not matched to a gene: 7. Germline assignment: CDR1 LNHDA and CDR2 SQIVND (reference sequence). The CDR3 covers 13 residues.

V is TRBV5-1 and J is TRBJ1-3, with unresolved D. V was clipped by 3 bases and J by 4 bases, with 17 bases between them. CDR3 length equals 16 residues. The germline V gene encodes CDR1 SGHRS and CDR2 YFSETQ. CDR3 in DNA: TGCGCCAGCAGCTCCTCTCAGAACGCCCACGGAAACACCATATATTTT. Residues: CASSSSQNAHGNTIYF. Drawing the rest from reference TRBV5-1 and TRBJ1-3, the complete variable domain is KAGVTQTPRYLIKTRGQQVTLSCSPISGHRSVSWYQQTPGQGLQFLFEYFSETQRNKGNFPGRFSGRQFSNSRSEMNVSTLELGDSALYLCASSSSQNAHGNTIYFGEGSWLTVV.

CDR3 nucleotides: TGTGCCAGCAGCGCTGGGGGGGGTGGGGCCTATAATTCACCCCTCCACTTT. Its protein product is CASSAGGGGAYNSPLHF. This chain links TRBV9 with TRBJ1-6; possibly TRBD1 for D (5 bases). The CDR3 sequence is 17 residues long. Germline assignment: CDR1 SGDLS and CDR2 YYNGEE. V dropped 3 bases and J dropped 2 bases, with 15 bases sitting between them. The whole variable domain, remainder taken from reference TRBV9 and TRBJ1-6, is DSGVTQTPKHLITATGQRVTLRCSPRSGDLSVYWYQQSLDQGLQFLIQYYNGEERAKGNILERFSAQQFPDLHSELNLSSLELGDSALYFCASSAGGGGAYNSPLHFGNGTRLTVT.

The chain employs TRBV5-4 and TRBJ2-1; the match to TRBD2 covers 9 bases. Germline V gene data show CDR1 as SGHNT and CDR2 as YYREEE (reference sequence). The CDR3 consists of 15 residues. V was pared by 1 base and J by 5 bases, with 4 bases of the junction left unmatched. The CDR3 nucleotides are TGTGCCAGCAGCTTGAAGTTAGCGGGGGACAATGAGCAGTTCTTC. Translating gives CASSLKLAGDNEQFF. The full variable domain, its missing parts supplied by reference TRBV5-4 and TRBJ2-1, is ETGVTQSPTHLIKTRGQQVTLRCSSQSGHNTVSWYQQALGQGPQFIFQYYREEENGRGNFPPRFSGLQFPNYSSELNVNALELDDSALYLCASSLKLAGDNEQFFGPGTRLTVL.

The chain links TRBV6-4 to TRBJ2-3; the D gene is possibly TRBD1 (5 bases). Deletions cut 6 bases from V and 0 bases from J, with 10 bases between. The germline V gene has CDR1 MRHNA and CDR2 SNTAGT. This CDR3 spans 14 amino acids. The CDR3 DNA reads TGTGCCAGCAGGATGACAGAAAGCACAGATACGCAGTATTTT. Translating gives CASRMTESTDTQYF.

The V gene is TRBV27, the J gene TRBJ2-1; D possibly corresponds to TRBD2 (5 bases). V was shortened by 0 bases and J by 5 bases, with 8 bases between the two germline ends. Germline values: CDR1 MNHEY, CDR2 SMNVEV (reference sequence). The CDR3 is made up of 14 amino acids. The CDR3 region is CASSLSDYNNEQFF. CDR3 DNA: TGTGCCAGCAGTTTATCAGACTATAACAATGAGCAGTTCTTC.

This rearrangement joins TRBV7-8 to TRBJ1-2; 7 positions agree with TRBD1. Germline values: CDR1 SGHVS, CDR2 FQNEAQ. J lost 10 bases, V lost 5 bases, and 13 bases had no gene match. CDR3 length: 14 amino acids. DNA for the CDR3: TGTGCCAGCAGCCTGGGACAGAGGATAGGAGTCTACACCTTC. Translated: CASSLGQRIGVYTF.

The chain recombines TRBV28 with TRBJ2-7; 10 bases fit TRBD2. The CDR3 sequence is 15 residues long. V was clipped by 3 bases and J by 3 bases; unmatched bases: 5. CDR1 and CDR2 from the germline V gene are MDHEN and SYDVKM. The CDR3 DNA reads as TGTGCCAGCAGTTTCCTAGCGGGAGTCGTCTACGAGCAGTACTTC. This sequence encodes CASSFLAGVVYEQYF.

This clone was detected once. The V gene is TRBV30, the J gene TRBJ2-5, with D perhaps matching TRBD2 (6 bases). Trimming pared 0 bases from V and 5 bases from J, leaving 10 bases between. The CDR3 is made up of 13 amino acids. Germline CDR1 GTSNPN, CDR2 SVGIG (reference sequence). CDR3 DNA: TGTGCCTGGAGTGTTCAGGCGGGGGAGACCCAGTACTTC. Its translation is CAWSVQAGETQYF.

The chain is built from TRBV5-4 and TRBJ2-2; D possibly corresponds to TRBD2 (7 bases). CDR1 and CDR2 (germline): SGHNT, YYREEE (reference sequence). The CDR3 totals 18 residues. V shed 4 bases and J shed 2 bases, with 21 bases lying between them. DNA of the CDR3: TGTGCCAGCAGCCCGACTCGGGCGGGGGCGCTAAACACCGGGGAGCTGTTTTTT. Protein product: CASSPTRAGALNTGELFF.

V usage is TRBV7-6 and J usage is TRBJ1-1, with D uncertain. V gave up 2 bases and J gave up 0 bases, with 19 bases separating them. The length of the CDR3 is 18 residues. The germline V gene encodes CDR1 SGHVS and CDR2 FNYEAQ. Here the CDR3 DNA reads TGTGCCAGCAGCTTATACATGGGAGGCCCGCGAGTGAACACTGAAGCTTTCTTT. Its protein is CASSLYMGGPRVNTEAFF.